These T cell receptor beta chains were read from a single sample in a study of blood T cell repertoires in COVID-19. Profiling relied on immunoSEQ multiplex PCR, and the TCRdb table lists in-frame clones only, not all of them. The sample gives under 100,000 clones, approximately 92% of which show up once; under 7.5% is in the top ten. Sequencing was done on a sample of peripheral blood. The receptors come from a woman aged 60 to 75 with active COVID-19. Each CDR3 is given with its conserved first and last residue. A D gene is named only where the DNA matches it firmly. Clone size is given for some rows only: seen once, a few or many times, or a class if the clone is expanded.

TRBV5-1	TRBJ1-4	14	-	-	TGCGCCAGCAGCACAGGGTCTCCGAATGAAAAACTGTTTTTT	CASSTGSPNEKLFF
TRBV20-1	TRBJ2-1	11	TRBD2	once	TGCAGTCCTATCCCGGGGGGAGAGCAGTTCTTC	CSPIPGGEQFF
TRBV28	TRBJ1-2	13	TRBD1	-	TGTGCCAGCAGCCTTACAGGGGACTATGGCTACACCTTC	CASSLTGDYGYTF
TRBV27	TRBJ2-2	15	TRBD1	-	TGTGCCAGCAGCAAGGGACAGGGGGAAGGTGGGGAGCTGTTTTTT	CASSKGQGEGGELFF
TRBV11-2	TRBJ1-6	14	TRBD1	-	TGTGCCAGCAGCCCGGGGACAGGGTTTTCACCCCTCCACTTT	CASSPGTGFSPLHF
TRBV28	TRBJ1-1	13	TRBD1	-	TGTGCCAGCAGACGACAGGGCAACACTGAAGCTTTCTTT	CASRRQGNTEAFF
TRBV11-3	TRBJ2-3	14	-	-	TGTGCCAGCAGCCAAAGCGCCGGCACAGATACGCAGTATTTT	CASSQSAGTDTQYF
TRBV28	TRBJ2-7	14	TRBD2	-	TGTGCCAGCAGTGAGCGGGGGGCCGCCTACGAGCAGTACTTC	CASSERGAAYEQYF
TRBV5-6	TRBJ2-7	14	-	few	TGTGCCAGCAGCTCTGGTAGGGGTGCCTACGAGCAGTACTTC	CASSSGRGAYEQYF
TRBV5-1	TRBJ1-5	15	TRBD1	-	TGCGCCAGCAGCTTGGGACAGGGCAACAATCAGCCCCAGCATTTT	CASSLGQGNNQPQHF
TRBV7-9	TRBJ1-6	18	-	-	TGTGCCAGCAGCCCGACCGACAGGCTCTCCACAACTGGTTCACCCCTCCACTTT	CASSPTDRLSTTGSPLHF
TRBV5-4	TRBJ2-1	14	-	once	TGTGCCAGCAGCTTGGATGGAGGCGGGTATGAGCAGTTCTTC	CASSLDGGGYEQFF
TRBV4-2	TRBJ2-1	17	TRBD2	-	TGTGCCAGCAGCCAAGAGGTTACTAGCGGAGCGTACAATGAGCAGTTCTTC	CASSQEVTSGAYNEQFF
TRBV21-1	TRBJ2-1	16	-	-	TGTGCCAGCAGCAAAGTCGACGGACAGGGTCGGAGTGAGCAGTTCTTC	CASSKVDGQGRSEQFF
TRBV3-1/TRBV3-2	TRBJ2-6	15	-	-	TGTGCCAGCAGCCAAGAGGAGGCGGGGGCCAACGTCCTGACTTTC	CASSQEEAGANVLTF
TRBV7-2	TRBJ2-2	16	-	once	TGTGCCAGCAGGCCTAAGGGGGGGCGGGACACCGGGGAGCTGTTTTTT	CASRPKGGRDTGELFF
TRBV6-4	TRBJ2-1	14	TRBD1	-	TGTGCCAGCAGCCCCGGGACAGGCTACAATGAGCAGTTCTTC	CASSPGTGYNEQFF
TRBV3-1/TRBV3-2	TRBJ1-6	16	-	-	TGTGCCAGCAGCCAAGATCCGGCAGGTGAAGGATCACCCCTCCACTTT	CASSQDPAGEGSPLHF
TRBV20-1	TRBJ2-7	11	-	-	TGCAGTGCCGGACAGATCTACGAGCAGTACTTC	CSAGQIYEQYF
TRBV27	TRBJ2-3	15	-	-	TGTGCCAGCAGTTTAAGGCCACCGGGGGCAGATACGCAGTATTTT	CASSLRPPGADTQYF
TRBV4-3	TRBJ1-2	16	-	-	TGCGCCAGCAGCCAAGGAGGAACAGGCGCGAACTATGGCTACACCTTC	CASSQGGTGANYGYTF
TRBV15	TRBJ1-1	14	-	-	TGTGCCACCAGCAGAGATCATTCCGGGACTGAAGCTTTCTTT	CATSRDHSGTEAFF